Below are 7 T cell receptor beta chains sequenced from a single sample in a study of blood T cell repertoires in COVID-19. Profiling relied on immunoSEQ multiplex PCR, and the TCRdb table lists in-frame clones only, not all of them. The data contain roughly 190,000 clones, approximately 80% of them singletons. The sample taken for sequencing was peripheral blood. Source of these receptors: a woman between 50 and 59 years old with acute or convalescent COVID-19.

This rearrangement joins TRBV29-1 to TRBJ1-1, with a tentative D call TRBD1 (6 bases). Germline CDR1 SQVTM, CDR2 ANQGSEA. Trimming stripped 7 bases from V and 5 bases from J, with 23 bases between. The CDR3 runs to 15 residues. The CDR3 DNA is TGCAGCGCCTCGGTAGTGCCAGGGGATTGGACTGAAGCTTTCTTT. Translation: CSASVVPGDWTEAFF.

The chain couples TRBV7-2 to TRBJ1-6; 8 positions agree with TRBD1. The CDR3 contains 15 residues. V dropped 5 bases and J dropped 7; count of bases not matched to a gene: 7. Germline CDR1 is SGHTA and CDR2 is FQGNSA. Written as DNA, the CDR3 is TGTGCCAGCAGCGCCCGACAGGGGTCAAATTCACCCCTCCACTTT. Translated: CASSARQGSNSPLHF.

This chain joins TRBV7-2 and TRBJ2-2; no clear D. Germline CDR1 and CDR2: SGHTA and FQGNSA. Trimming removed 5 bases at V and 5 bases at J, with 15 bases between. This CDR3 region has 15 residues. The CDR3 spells CASSPQVGGTGELFF. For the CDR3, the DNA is TGTGCCAGCAGCCCCCAGGTGGGTGGGACCGGGGAGCTGTTTTTT.

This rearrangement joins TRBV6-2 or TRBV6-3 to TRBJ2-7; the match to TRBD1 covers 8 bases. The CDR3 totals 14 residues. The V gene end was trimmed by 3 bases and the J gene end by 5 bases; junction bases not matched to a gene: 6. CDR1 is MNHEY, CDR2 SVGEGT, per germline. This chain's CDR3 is CASSYTGQGHEQYF. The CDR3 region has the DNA TGTGCCAGCAGTTATACCGGACAGGGCCACGAGCAGTACTTC.

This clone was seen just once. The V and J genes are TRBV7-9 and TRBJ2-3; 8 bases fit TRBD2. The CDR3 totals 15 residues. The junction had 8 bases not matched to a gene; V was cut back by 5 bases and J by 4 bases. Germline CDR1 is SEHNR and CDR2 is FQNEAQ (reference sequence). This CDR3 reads CASSLSGTRADTQYF. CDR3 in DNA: TGTGCCAGCAGCCTCTCCGGGACTAGAGCAGATACGCAGTATTTT.

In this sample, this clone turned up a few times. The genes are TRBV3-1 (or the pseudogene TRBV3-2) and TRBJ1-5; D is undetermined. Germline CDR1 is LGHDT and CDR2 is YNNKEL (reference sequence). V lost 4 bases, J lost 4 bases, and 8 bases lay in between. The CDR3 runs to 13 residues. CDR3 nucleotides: TGTGCCAGCAGCCCGGGTCTTAATCAGCCCCAGCATTTT. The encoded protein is CASSPGLNQPQHF.

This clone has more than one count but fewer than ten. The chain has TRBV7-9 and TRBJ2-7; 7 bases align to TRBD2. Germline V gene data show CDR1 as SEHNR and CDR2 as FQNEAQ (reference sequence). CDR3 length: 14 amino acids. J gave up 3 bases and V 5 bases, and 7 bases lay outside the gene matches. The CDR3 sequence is CASSPSGFDYEQYF. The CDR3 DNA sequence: TGTGCCAGCAGCCCTAGCGGATTTGACTACGAGCAGTACTTC.